Following are 8 T cell receptor beta chains from one sample sequenced in a study of tumor-infiltrating lymphocytes in glioblastoma multiforme. TCR beta libraries were built from RNA through three nested multiplex PCR rounds using modified ARM-PCR. MiXCR was run by TCRdb on the multiplex PCR reads, yielding one entry per CDR3 protein. Here the sample spans about 8,400 distinct CDR3 sequences, 65% to 75% being singletons. Input material: brain tumor tissue. Receptors originate from a male donor with glioblastoma.

This clonotype was counted only a few times. The gene calls are TRBV11-2 and TRBJ2-1; D might be TRBD2 (6 bases). The CDR3 is 14 residues long. The V gene's germline CDR1 is SGHAT and CDR2 FQNNGV. The germline V and J ends were trimmed by 5 bases and 6 bases, with 14 bases remaining between them. CDR3 coding DNA: TGTGCCAGCAGCCGTCGTCCGGGGGTCAATGAGCAGTTCTTC. It specifies CASSRRPGVNEQFF.

Regarding this clonotype: Without the conserved terminal phenylalanine or tryptophan, this CDR3 likely stems from a read error. V usage is TRBV12-3 or TRBV12-4 and J usage is TRBJ2-3; D is undetermined. The CDR3 has 12 residues. The CDR3 nucleotides are TGTGCCAGCAGTTCAACCTCGGATATGCAGTATCTT. This encodes CASSSTSDMQYL.

This clonotype has just a few counts. The rearrangement uses TRBV11-2 and TRBJ2-7, with D possibly TRBD1 on 5 matching bases. The germline V and J ends were trimmed by 5 bases and 6 bases, with 11 bases remaining between them. From germline, CDR1 is SGHAT and CDR2 FQNNGV. This CDR3 has 12 residues. CDR3 loop: CASSAGIFEQYF. In DNA, the CDR3 is TGTGCCAGCAGCGCAGGGATTTTCGAGCAGTACTTC.

This clonotype showed up just a few times. This chain joins TRBV11-3 and TRBJ2-5; 10 positions match TRBD2. Trimming cost V 5 bases and J 4 bases; bases outside gene matches: 7. The CDR3 runs 15 residues. CDR1 is SGHNT and CDR2 is YENEEA in the germline V gene. DNA for the CDR3: TGTGCCAGCAGCCCCGGGACTAGCGATCGAGAGACCCAGTACTTC. The encoded protein is CASSPGTSDRETQYF.

In regard to this clonotype: Likely a read error: the CDR3 ends without its conserved phenylalanine or tryptophan. The DNA is left out, because the CDR3 cannot be placed on it with certainty; the CDR3 is given as TCRdb lists it. This chain uses TRBV11-3 with TRBJ2-2. The CDR3 has 12 residues if both end residues are counted. The germline CDR1 and CDR2 sequences are SGHNT and YENEEA. CDR3 sequence reads: CASSLRSGGLFL.

The chain employs TRBV6-6 and TRBJ2-1; D not certain. With 9 bases removed from V and 8 bases from J, the gap between germline ends came to 14 bases. The CDR3 has 12 amino acids. CDR1 is MNHNY and CDR2 is SVGAGI in the germline V gene (reference sequence). The CDR3 protein is CASRPAGDEQFF. The CDR3, as DNA: TGTGCCAGTAGGCCGGCAGGCGATGAGCAGTTCTTC.

This clonotype was found many times. The rearrangement joins TRBV18 to TRBJ2-7, with 7 nucleotides matching TRBD1. Trimming took 0 bases from V and 8 from J; bases not matched to a gene: 13. The CDR3 loop spans 16 amino acids. Per germline, CDR1 KGHSH and CDR2 LQKENI. The CDR3 sequence: CASSPPTGFGFHQQYF. CDR3 bases: TGTGCCAGCTCACCACCGACAGGGTTCGGGTTCCATCAGCAGTACTTC.

This clonotype was observed a single time. CDR3 amino acids: CASSQDSGFGANVLTF. The CDR3 DNA reads TGTGCCAGCAGCCAAGATTCGGGCTTCGGGGCCAACGTCCTGACTTTC. V gene TRBV4-2 combines with J gene TRBJ2-6; D gene unclear. This CDR3 is 16 amino acids long. With 0 bases removed from V and 4 bases from J, the gap between germline ends came to 10 bases. CDR1 is LGHNA, CDR2 YNFKEQ, per germline.